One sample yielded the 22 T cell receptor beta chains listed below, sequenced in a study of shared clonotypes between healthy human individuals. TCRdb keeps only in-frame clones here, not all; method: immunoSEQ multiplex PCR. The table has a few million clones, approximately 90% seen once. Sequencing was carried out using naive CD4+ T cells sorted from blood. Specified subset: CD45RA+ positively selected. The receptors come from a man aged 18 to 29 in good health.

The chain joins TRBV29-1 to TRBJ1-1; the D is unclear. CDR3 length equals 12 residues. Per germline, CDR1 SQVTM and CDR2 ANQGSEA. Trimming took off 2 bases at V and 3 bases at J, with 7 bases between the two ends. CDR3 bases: TGCAGCGTTGAAAAAGGGTACACTGAAGCTTTCTTT. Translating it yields CSVEKGYTEAFF.

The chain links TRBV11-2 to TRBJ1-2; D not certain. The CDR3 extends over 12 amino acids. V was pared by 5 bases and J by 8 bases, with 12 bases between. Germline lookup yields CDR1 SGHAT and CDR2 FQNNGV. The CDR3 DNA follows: TGTGCCAGCAGCCACACTTGGATCGGCTACACCTTC. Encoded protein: CASSHTWIGYTF.

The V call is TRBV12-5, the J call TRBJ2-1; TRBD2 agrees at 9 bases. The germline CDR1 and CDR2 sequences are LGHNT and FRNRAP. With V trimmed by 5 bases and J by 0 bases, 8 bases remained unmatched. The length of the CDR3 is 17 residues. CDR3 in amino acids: CASGPSGRRSSYNEQFF. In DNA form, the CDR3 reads TGTGCTAGTGGTCCCAGCGGGAGGCGGAGCTCCTACAATGAGCAGTTCTTC.

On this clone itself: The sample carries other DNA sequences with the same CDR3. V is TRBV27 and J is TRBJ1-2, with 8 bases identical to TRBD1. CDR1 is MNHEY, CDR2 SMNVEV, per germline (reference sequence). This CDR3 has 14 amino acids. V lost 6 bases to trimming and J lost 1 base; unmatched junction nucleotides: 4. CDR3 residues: CASRKTGGNYGYTF. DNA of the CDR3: TGTGCCAGCAGAAAAACAGGGGGTAACTATGGCTACACCTTC.

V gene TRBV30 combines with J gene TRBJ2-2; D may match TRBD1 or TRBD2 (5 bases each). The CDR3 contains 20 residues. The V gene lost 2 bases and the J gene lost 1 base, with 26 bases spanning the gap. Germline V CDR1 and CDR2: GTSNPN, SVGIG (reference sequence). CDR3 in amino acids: CAWSLARQGSRAVNTGELFF. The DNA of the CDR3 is TGTGCCTGGAGTCTAGCCCGGCAGGGATCGAGGGCGGTGAACACCGGGGAGCTGTTTTTT.

The CDR3 bases are TGTGCCAGCAGCCCGGGACTAGCGGTAGCCAAAAACATTCAGTACTTC. Amino acids: CASSPGLAVAKNIQYF. The rearrangement links TRBV5-4 to TRBJ2-4; 11 bases map to TRBD2. Per germline, CDR1 SGHNT and CDR2 YYREEE (reference sequence). The CDR3 is 16 amino acids. The V and J ends lost 4 bases and 0 bases, in that order; junction bases with no gene match: 3.

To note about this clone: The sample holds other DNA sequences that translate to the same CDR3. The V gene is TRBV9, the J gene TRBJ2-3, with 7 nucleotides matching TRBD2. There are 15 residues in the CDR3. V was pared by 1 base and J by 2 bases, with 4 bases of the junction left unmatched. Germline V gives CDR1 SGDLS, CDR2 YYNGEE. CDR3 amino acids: CASSVSSGYTDTQYF. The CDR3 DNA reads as TGTGCCAGCAGCGTATCTAGCGGCTACACAGATACGCAGTATTTT.

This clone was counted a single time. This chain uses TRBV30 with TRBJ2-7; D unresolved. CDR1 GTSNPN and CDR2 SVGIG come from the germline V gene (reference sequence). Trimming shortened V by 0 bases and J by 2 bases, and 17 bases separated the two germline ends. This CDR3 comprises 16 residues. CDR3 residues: CAWSVSHRSSPYEQYF. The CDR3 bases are TGTGCCTGGAGTGTATCCCACAGATCAAGCCCCTACGAGCAGTACTTC.

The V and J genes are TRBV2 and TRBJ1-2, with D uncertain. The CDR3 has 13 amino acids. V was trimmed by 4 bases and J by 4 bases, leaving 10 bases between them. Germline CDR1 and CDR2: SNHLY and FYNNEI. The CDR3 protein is CASSVVTSYGYTF. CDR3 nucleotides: TGTGCCAGCAGTGTAGTGACCTCCTATGGCTACACCTTC.

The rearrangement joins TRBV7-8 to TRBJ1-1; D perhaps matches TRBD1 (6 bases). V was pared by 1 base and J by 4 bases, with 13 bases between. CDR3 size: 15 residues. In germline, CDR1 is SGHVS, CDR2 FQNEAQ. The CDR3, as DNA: TGTGCCAGCAGCTTAGATCGAGGGGGTGGCACTGAAGCTTTCTTT. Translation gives CASSLDRGGGTEAFF.

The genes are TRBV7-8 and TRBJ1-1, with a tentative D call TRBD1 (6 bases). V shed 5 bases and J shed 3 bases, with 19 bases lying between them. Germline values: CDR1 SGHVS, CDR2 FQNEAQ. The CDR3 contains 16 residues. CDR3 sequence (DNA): TGTGCCAGCAGCCCCAGATTCGGGGGGCGATACACTGAAGCTTTCTTT. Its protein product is CASSPRFGGRYTEAFF.

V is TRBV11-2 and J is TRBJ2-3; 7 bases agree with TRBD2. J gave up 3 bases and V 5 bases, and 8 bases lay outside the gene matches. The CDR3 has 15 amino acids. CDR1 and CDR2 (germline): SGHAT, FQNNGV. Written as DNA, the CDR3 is TGTGCCAGCAGCCCGACTGGGGGGGGGACAGATACGCAGTATTTT. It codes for CASSPTGGGTDTQYF.

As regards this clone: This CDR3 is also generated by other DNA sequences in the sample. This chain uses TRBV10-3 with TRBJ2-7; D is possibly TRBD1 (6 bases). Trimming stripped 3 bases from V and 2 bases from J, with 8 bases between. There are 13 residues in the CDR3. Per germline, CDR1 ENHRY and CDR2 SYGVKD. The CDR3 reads CAISEGQPYEQYF. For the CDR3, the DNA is TGTGCCATCAGTGAAGGACAGCCCTACGAGCAGTACTTC.

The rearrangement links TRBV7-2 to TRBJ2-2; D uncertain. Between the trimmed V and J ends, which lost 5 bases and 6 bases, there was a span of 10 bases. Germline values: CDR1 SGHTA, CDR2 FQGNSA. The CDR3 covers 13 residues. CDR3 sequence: CASSPIMAGELFF. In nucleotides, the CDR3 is TGTGCCAGCAGCCCCATCATGGCCGGGGAGCTGTTTTTT.

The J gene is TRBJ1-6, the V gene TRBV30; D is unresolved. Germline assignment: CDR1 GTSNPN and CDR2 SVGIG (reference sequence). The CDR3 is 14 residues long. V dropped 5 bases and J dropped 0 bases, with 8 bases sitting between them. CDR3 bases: TGTGCCTGGGAGTCCCTCTCCTATAATTCACCCCTCCACTTT. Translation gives CAWESLSYNSPLHF.

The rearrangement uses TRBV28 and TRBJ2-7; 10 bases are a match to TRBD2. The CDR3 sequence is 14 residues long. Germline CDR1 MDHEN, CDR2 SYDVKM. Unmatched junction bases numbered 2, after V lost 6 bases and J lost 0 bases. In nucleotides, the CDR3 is TGTGCCAGCAGGTTAGCGGGGGGCTCCTACGAGCAGTACTTC. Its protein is CASRLAGGSYEQYF.

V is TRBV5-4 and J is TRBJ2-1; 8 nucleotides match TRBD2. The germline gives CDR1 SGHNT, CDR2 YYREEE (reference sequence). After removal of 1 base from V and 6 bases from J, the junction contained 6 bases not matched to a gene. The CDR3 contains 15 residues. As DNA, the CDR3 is TGTGCCAGCAGCTTGCCGGGAGGGCCTTTCAATGAGCAGTTCTTC. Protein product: CASSLPGGPFNEQFF.

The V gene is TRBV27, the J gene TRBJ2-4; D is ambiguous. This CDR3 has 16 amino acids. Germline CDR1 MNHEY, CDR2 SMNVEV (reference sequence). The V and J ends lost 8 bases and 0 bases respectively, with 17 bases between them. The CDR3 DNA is TGTGCCAGCTCAAGCCGACGCGGTCTAGCCAAAAACATTCAGTACTTC. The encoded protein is CASSSRRGLAKNIQYF.

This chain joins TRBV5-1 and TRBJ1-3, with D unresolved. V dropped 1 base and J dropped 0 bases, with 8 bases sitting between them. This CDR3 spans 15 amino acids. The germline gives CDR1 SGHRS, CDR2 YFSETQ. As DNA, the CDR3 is TGCGCCAGCAGCTTGTCAGTTTCCTCTGGAAACACCATATATTTT. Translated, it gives CASSLSVSSGNTIYF.

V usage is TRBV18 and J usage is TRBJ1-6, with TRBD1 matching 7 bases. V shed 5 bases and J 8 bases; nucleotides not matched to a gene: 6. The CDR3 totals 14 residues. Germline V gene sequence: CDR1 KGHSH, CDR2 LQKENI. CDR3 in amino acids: CASSAGGSDSPLHF. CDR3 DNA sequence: TGTGCCAGCTCAGCAGGGGGGAGCGATTCACCCCTCCACTTT.

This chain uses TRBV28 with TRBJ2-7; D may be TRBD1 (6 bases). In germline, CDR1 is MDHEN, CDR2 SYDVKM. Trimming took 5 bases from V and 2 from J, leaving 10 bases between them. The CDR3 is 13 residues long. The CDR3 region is CASSRGQTYEQYF. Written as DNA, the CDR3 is TGTGCCAGCAGTCGGGGACAAACCTACGAGCAGTACTTC.

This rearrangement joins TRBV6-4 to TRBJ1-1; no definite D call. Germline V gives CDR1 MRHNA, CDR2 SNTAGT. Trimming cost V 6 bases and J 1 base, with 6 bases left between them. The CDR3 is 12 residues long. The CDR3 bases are TGTGCCAGCAGGTACGGGAACACTGAAGCTTTCTTT. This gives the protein CASRYGNTEAFF.